Presented here are 28 T cell receptor beta chains from one specimen sequenced in a study of blood T cell repertoires in COVID-19. Clones were read by immunoSEQ multiplex PCR, and TCRdb kept only the in-frame ones, dropping some. The sample has some 140,000 clones, approximately 82% seen once. Material for sequencing was peripheral blood. These receptors came from a man aged 55 to 69 who had recovered from COVID-19.

The V and J genes are TRBV6-2 or TRBV6-3 and TRBJ2-1, with TRBD2 matching over 10 bases. Germline V lookup: CDR1 MNHEY, CDR2 SVGEGT. V lost 1 base, J lost 5 bases, and 2 bases stayed unmatched. CDR3 length equals 15 residues. CDR3 loop: CASSYWTSGDNEQFF. The CDR3 DNA reads as TGTGCCAGCAGTTACTGGACTAGCGGCGACAATGAGCAGTTCTTC.

The chain couples TRBV28 to TRBJ2-5; 9 bases fit TRBD2. Per the germline V gene, CDR1 is MDHEN and CDR2 is SYDVKM. The V gene end was trimmed by 6 bases and the J gene end by 4 bases; junction bases not matched to a gene: 12. The length of the CDR3 is 16 residues. The CDR3 nucleotides read TGTGCCAGCAGGCCCCCCCTAGCGGGGCGGCGAGAGACCCAGTACTTC. It specifies CASRPPLAGRRETQYF.

The gene calls are TRBV5-1 and TRBJ2-1; 8 bases line up with TRBD2. The CDR3 loop spans 16 amino acids. In germline, CDR1 is SGHRS, CDR2 YFSETQ. With V trimmed by 1 base and J by 5 bases, 8 bases remained unmatched. CDR3 DNA sequence: TGCGCCAGCAGCTTGACAGGGCGGGAGGTACACAATGAGCAGTTCTTC. Its translation is CASSLTGREVHNEQFF.

Only a few counts were recorded for this clone. V is TRBV28 and J is TRBJ1-2; D unclear. In germline, CDR1 is MDHEN, CDR2 SYDVKM. CDR3 size: 14 residues. Trimming pared 8 bases from V and 2 bases from J, leaving 15 bases between. In DNA, the CDR3 is TGTGCCAGCGTCTTTTCAGGTGTCAACTATGGCTACACCTTC. It is translated as CASVFSGVNYGYTF.

The J gene is TRBJ2-1, the V gene TRBV18, with 10 bases fitting TRBD2. This CDR3 has 15 amino acids. V shed 3 bases, J shed 8 bases, and the junction held 7 bases outside the gene matches. CDR1 and CDR2 (germline): KGHSH, LQKENI. The CDR3 DNA follows: TGTGCCAGCTCACCTTCAGCGGGAGGGCCGGATGAGCAGTTCTTC. This sequence encodes CASSPSAGGPDEQFF.

The gene calls are TRBV4-1 and TRBJ2-3; 9 positions agree with TRBD2. Germline trimming cut 1 base from V and 6 bases from J; bases unmatched to any gene: 8. In germline, CDR1 is MGHRA, CDR2 YSYEKL. The CDR3 consists of 16 residues. The CDR3 loop is CASSQGLAGREDTQYF. The CDR3 region has the DNA TGCGCCAGCAGCCAAGGGCTAGCGGGGAGGGAGGATACGCAGTATTTT.

The chain joins TRBV7-2 to TRBJ2-7; 10 nucleotides line up with TRBD1. This CDR3 has 15 residues. Germline V gives CDR1 SGHTA, CDR2 FQGNSA. V was clipped by 5 bases and J by 4 bases; unmatched bases: 8. In DNA, the CDR3 is TGTGCCAGCAGCGTCTCCGGGACAGGGGTGTACGAGCAGTACTTC. Translating gives CASSVSGTGVYEQYF. The full variable domain, rest sourced from reference TRBV7-2 and TRBJ2-7, is GAGVSQSPSNKVTEKGKDVELRCDPISGHTALYWYRQSLGQGLEFLIYFQGNSAPDKSGLPSDRFSAERTGGSVSTLTIQRTQQEDSAVYLCASSVSGTGVYEQYFGPGTRLTVT.

V gene TRBV7-2 combines with J gene TRBJ2-5; 11 bases map to TRBD2. V trimming: 5 bases; J trimming: 4 bases; junction bases outside the gene matches: 12. CDR1 and CDR2 (germline): SGHTA, FQGNSA. The CDR3 length is 17 residues. The CDR3 DNA reads TGTGCCAGCAGCCCCTCCCCCATAGCGGGAGGGCTAGAGACCCAGTACTTC. This encodes CASSPSPIAGGLETQYF.

The CDR3 sequence: CATRLRDREPGELFF. For the CDR3, the DNA is TGTGCCACCCGACTCCGGGACAGGGAACCCGGGGAGCTGTTTTTT. The J gene is TRBJ2-2, the V gene TRBV24-1, with 9 positions matching TRBD1. The CDR3 length is 15 residues. V shed 9 bases and J 6 bases; nucleotides not matched to a gene: 10. Germline lookup yields CDR1 KGHDR and CDR2 SFDVKD.

V and J are TRBV5-4 and TRBJ2-1, with D possibly being TRBD2 (6 bases). Germline loops: CDR1 SGHNT, CDR2 YYREEE (reference sequence). V was pared by 4 bases and J by 5 bases, with 16 bases between. The CDR3 totals 15 residues. The CDR3 region has the DNA TGTGCCAGCAGCCCGGAGGGCCCAGCTGACAATGAGCAGTTCTTC. It translates to CASSPEGPADNEQFF.

The CDR3, as DNA: TGTGCCAGCAGACTAGCGGGGGGGCTCTACGAGCAGTACTTC. It codes for CASRLAGGLYEQYF. The V gene is TRBV27, the J gene TRBJ2-7; TRBD2 aligns across 13 bases. V shed 6 bases and J 3 bases; nucleotides not matched to a gene: 2. This CDR3 comprises 14 residues. Germline V gives CDR1 MNHEY, CDR2 SMNVEV (reference sequence).

The rearrangement uses TRBV6-2 or TRBV6-3 and TRBJ2-7; TRBD2 aligns across 11 bases. Germline loops: CDR1 MNHEY, CDR2 SVGEGT. The CDR3 has 13 amino acids. Trimming at V came to 6 bases and at J to 6 bases, leaving 4 bases not matched to a gene. CDR3 residues: CASSSSGRREQYF. For the CDR3, the DNA is TGTGCCAGCAGCTCTAGCGGGAGGCGCGAGCAGTACTTC.

The chain links TRBV27 to TRBJ2-7; 12 positions agree with TRBD2. The CDR3 is 15 amino acids. Looked up from germline, CDR1 is MNHEY and CDR2 is SMNVEV (reference sequence). V lost 4 bases and J lost 2; bases outside the gene matches: 3. CDR3 coding DNA: TGTGCCAGCAGTTCCGGGACTAGCGGGCCCTACGAGCAGTACTTC. Encoded protein: CASSSGTSGPYEQYF.

The V and J genes are TRBV19 and TRBJ2-1; 9 bases fit TRBD1. The V gene's germline CDR1 is LNHDA and CDR2 SQIVND (reference sequence). The CDR3 contains 14 residues. With V trimmed by 1 base and J by 7 bases, 2 bases remained unmatched. For the CDR3, the DNA is TGTGCCAGTAGTATAGGGACAGGGGTGAATGAGCAGTTCTTC. It codes for CASSIGTGVNEQFF.

J is TRBJ1-3 and V is TRBV6-5; no firm D call. With 2 bases removed from V and 0 bases from J, the gap between germline ends came to 8 bases. There are 15 residues in the CDR3. CDR1 is MNHEY and CDR2 is SVGAGI in the germline V gene. The CDR3 DNA reads as TGTGCCAGCAGTTACGGTCGAGTCTCTGGAAACACCATATATTTT. Amino acid sequence: CASSYGRVSGNTIYF.

This clone appeared a single time. This chain connects TRBV4-2 to TRBJ2-5; TRBD2 matches 11 bases. J gave up 5 bases and V 0 bases, and 5 bases lay outside the gene matches. The length of the CDR3 is 16 residues. Germline CDR1 and CDR2: LGHNA and YNFKEQ. In nucleotides, the CDR3 is TGTGCCAGCAGCCAAGATGCAACTAGCGGGGGTGAGACCCAGTACTTC. Residues: CASSQDATSGGETQYF.

The V gene is TRBV19, the J gene TRBJ2-1, with 14 bases aligning to TRBD2. CDR1 is LNHDA, CDR2 SQIVND, per germline (reference sequence). The V and J ends lost 4 bases and 0 bases, in that order; junction bases with no gene match: 5. The CDR3 spans 18 residues. The CDR3 region is CASSRTSGRKVSYNEQFF. The CDR3 nucleotides read TGTGCCAGTAGTAGGACTAGCGGGAGGAAGGTCTCCTACAATGAGCAGTTCTTC.

The chain joins TRBV7-2 to TRBJ2-7; the match to TRBD1 covers 8 bases. CDR3 size: 15 residues. CDR1 is SGHTA, CDR2 FQGNSA, per germline. After removal of 5 bases from V and 5 bases from J, the junction contained 11 bases not matched to a gene. The CDR3 region has the DNA TGTGCCAGCAGCCCCCCCAGGACAGGGACCAACGAGCAGTACTTC. This encodes CASSPPRTGTNEQYF.

V and J are TRBV5-4 and TRBJ2-1; TRBD1 matches 10 bases. Germline V gives CDR1 SGHNT, CDR2 YYREEE (reference sequence). Trimming took 4 bases from V and 0 from J; bases not matched to a gene: 7. The CDR3 runs 17 residues. The CDR3 loop reads CASSPTGGRYSYNEQFF. The CDR3 coding sequence is TGTGCCAGCAGCCCGACAGGGGGCAGATACTCCTACAATGAGCAGTTCTTC.

The chain links TRBV30 to TRBJ1-2; 7 nucleotides agree with TRBD1. V lost 0 bases, J lost 7 bases, and 2 bases stayed unmatched. The CDR3 length is 12 residues. The germline V gene has CDR1 GTSNPN and CDR2 SVGIG (reference sequence). This CDR3 reads CAWSVPGGGYTF. In DNA, the CDR3 is TGTGCCTGGAGTGTACCAGGGGGTGGCTACACCTTC.

The CDR3 region has the DNA TGTGCGGAGGGGCAGAACTTAGCACCCCTCCACTTT. It specifies CAEGQNLAPLHF. The rearrangement uses TRBV28 and TRBJ1-6; a weak D match, TRBD1 (5 bases). The CDR3 is made up of 12 amino acids. CDR1 and CDR2 (germline): MDHEN, SYDVKM.

The chain carries TRBV4-1 and TRBJ2-5; 8 nucleotides line up with TRBD1. In germline, CDR1 is MGHRA, CDR2 YSYEKL. V gave up 4 bases and J gave up 4 bases; unmatched junction bases: 5. The CDR3 has 14 residues. CDR3 protein: CASSPGQGGETQYF. CDR3 in DNA: TGCGCCAGCAGCCCCGGACAGGGAGGAGAGACCCAGTACTTC.

This chain joins TRBV11-3 and TRBJ2-2; 7 bases line up with TRBD1. Germline V lookup: CDR1 SGHNT, CDR2 YENEEA. V was pared by 4 bases and J by 6 bases, with 5 bases of the junction left unmatched. The CDR3 is 14 amino acids. The CDR3 region is CASSSDRASGELFF. The CDR3 DNA sequence: TGTGCCAGCAGCTCCGACAGGGCGTCCGGGGAGCTGTTTTTT. The variable domain in full, completed from reference TRBV11-3 and TRBJ2-2, reads EAGVVQSPRYKIIEKKQPVAFWCNPISGHNTLYWYLQNLGQGPELLIRYENEEAVDDSQLPKDRFSAERLKGVDSTLKIQPAELGDSAVYLCASSSDRASGELFFGEGSRLTVL.

The genes are TRBV19 and TRBJ2-3, with a tentative D call TRBD1 (5 bases). Germline V gene data show CDR1 as LNHDA and CDR2 as SQIVND (reference sequence). Trimming cost V 7 bases and J 6 bases, with 5 bases left between them. The length of the CDR3 is 10 residues. The CDR3 DNA follows: TGTGCCAGTACAGGGGATACGCAGTATTTT. Its protein product is CASTGDTQYF.

The table lists this clone with many counts. V and J are TRBV29-1 and TRBJ1-1; 7 bases match TRBD1. Germline values: CDR1 SQVTM, CDR2 ANQGSEA. The CDR3 is made up of 13 amino acids. The trim removed 6 bases at V and 0 bases at J, leaving 4 bases unmatched. CDR3 sequence (DNA): TGCAGCGTACAGGACAGGCTGAACACTGAAGCTTTCTTT. Protein product: CSVQDRLNTEAFF.

This clone was seen just once. V gene TRBV24-1 combines with J gene TRBJ2-7; 10 bases map to TRBD1. This CDR3 comprises 15 residues. V shed 4 bases, J shed 3 bases, and the junction held 5 bases outside the gene matches. CDR1 and CDR2 (germline): KGHDR, SFDVKD. The CDR3 reads CATSDSGTGDYEQYF. In DNA form, the CDR3 reads TGTGCCACCAGTGACTCCGGGACAGGGGACTACGAGCAGTACTTC.

V gene TRBV18 combines with J gene TRBJ1-2; D is ambiguous. The CDR3 covers 13 residues. V was shortened by 2 bases and J by 8 bases, with 12 bases between the two germline ends. CDR1 is KGHSH and CDR2 is LQKENI in the germline V gene. The CDR3 coding sequence is TGTGCCAGCTCACCAGTAGGCCTGGAGGGCTACACCTTC. Amino acids: CASSPVGLEGYTF.

This clone occurred a few times. V is TRBV11-3 and J is TRBJ1-5; no clear D. Germline V gives CDR1 SGHNT, CDR2 YENEEA. The CDR3 has 16 amino acids. Trimming pared 0 bases from V and 5 bases from J, leaving 14 bases between. The DNA of the CDR3 is TGTGCCAGCAGCTTAGACCAACGGCAGGTTGATCAGCCCCAGCATTTT. As protein: CASSLDQRQVDQPQHF.